A selection of T cell receptor beta chains follows, all from one sample in a study of cytomegalovirus exposure and HLA in healthy donors. Profiling relied on immunoSEQ multiplex PCR, and the TCRdb table lists in-frame clones only, not all of them. The sample includes about 98,000 clones, 81% seen only once; the top ten take more than 1.4%. Sequenced material: PBMCs. These receptors all come from a man aged 40-50 years in good health and CMV-seronegative. CDR3s include the opening cysteine and the closing phenylalanine or tryptophan. D genes are given only for firm matches. Clone size is shown for a subset of rows, as once, few, many or a class of expanded clone.

j_gene: TRBJ1-5; v_gene: TRBV7-9; abundance: .; d_gene: TRBD1; CDR3nt: TGTGCCAGCAGCTCGGACAGGGAGTTTAATCAGCCCCAGCATTTT; CDR3aa: CASSSDREFNQPQHF
j_gene: TRBJ2-5; v_gene: TRBV6-5; abundance: few; d_gene: .; CDR3nt: TGTGCCAGCAGTTGGGCAGGGGCAGAGTACTTC; CDR3aa: CASSWAGAEYF
j_gene: TRBJ1-5; v_gene: TRBV7-2; abundance: .; d_gene: .; CDR3nt: TGTGCCAGCAGCCCGGGTCGGGGGAGCAATCAGCCCCAGCATTTT; CDR3aa: CASSPGRGSNQPQHF
j_gene: TRBJ2-7; v_gene: TRBV7-7; abundance: few; d_gene: TRBD1; CDR3nt: TGTGCCAGCAGTCCCGGGACAGGGAGCGAGCAGTACTTC; CDR3aa: CASSPGTGSEQYF
j_gene: TRBJ2-7; v_gene: TRBV19; abundance: .; d_gene: .; CDR3nt: TGTGCCAGTAGTATGGCGGGGGCCAACTCCTACGAGCAGTACTTC; CDR3aa: CASSMAGANSYEQYF
j_gene: TRBJ1-3; v_gene: TRBV2; abundance: .; d_gene: .; CDR3nt: TGTGCCAGCAGTGATCCTTCCCGCGGGCCTTCTGGAAACACCATATATTTT; CDR3aa: CASSDPSRGPSGNTIYF
j_gene: TRBJ2-2; v_gene: TRBV18; abundance: .; d_gene: .; CDR3nt: TGTGCCAGCTCACCACTGACTCAAAGGGGTCACGGACCCGGGGAGCTGTTTTTT; CDR3aa: CASSPLTQRGHGPGELFF
j_gene: TRBJ2-5; v_gene: TRBV9; abundance: .; d_gene: .; CDR3nt: TGTGCCAGCAGCGTAGCTGGGAGGGGGGAGACCCAGTACTTC; CDR3aa: CASSVAGRGETQYF
j_gene: TRBJ2-3; v_gene: TRBV11-2; abundance: .; d_gene: TRBD2; CDR3nt: TGTGCCAGCAGCTCGGGACTAGCGGGGGTTACAGATACGCAGTATTTT; CDR3aa: CASSSGLAGVTDTQYF
j_gene: TRBJ2-2; v_gene: TRBV18; abundance: .; d_gene: .; CDR3nt: TGTGCCAGCTCACTATCCTCGGGACTCCAGACCGGGGAGCTGTTTTTT; CDR3aa: CASSLSSGLQTGELFF
j_gene: TRBJ1-5; v_gene: TRBV28; abundance: .; d_gene: .; CDR3nt: TGTGCCAGCAGTTTTCCCAGGGGAGTGGGAGGCAATCAGCCCCAGCATTTT; CDR3aa: CASSFPRGVGGNQPQHF
j_gene: TRBJ1-2; v_gene: TRBV14; abundance: .; d_gene: .; CDR3nt: TGTGCCAGCAGCCTCGCCGCGGGCTATGGCTACACCTTC; CDR3aa: CASSLAAGYGYTF
j_gene: TRBJ1-3; v_gene: TRBV15; abundance: .; d_gene: TRBD1; CDR3nt: TGTGCCACCAGCAGCGGGACAGCGGACGGAAACACCATATATTTT; CDR3aa: CATSSGTADGNTIYF
j_gene: TRBJ2-7; v_gene: TRBV28; abundance: .; d_gene: TRBD1; CDR3nt: TGTGCCAGCAGTTCCGGACAGGGTATTGCCGAGCAGTACTTC; CDR3aa: CASSSGQGIAEQYF
j_gene: TRBJ2-2; v_gene: TRBV30; abundance: .; d_gene: .; CDR3nt: TGTGCCTGTCGACCGGGACAAGCGAACACCGGGGAGCTGTTTTTT; CDR3aa: CACRPGQANTGELFF
j_gene: TRBJ1-2; v_gene: TRBV4-1; abundance: .; d_gene: TRBD1; CDR3nt: TGCGCCAGCAGCCAAGAGACAGGGGGGGGCTATGGCTACACCTTC; CDR3aa: CASSQETGGGYGYTF
j_gene: TRBJ2-7; v_gene: TRBV27; abundance: once; d_gene: TRBD2; CDR3nt: TGTGCCAGCAGCAGTCGCGGGACTAGCGAGGTCTACGAGCAGTACTTC; CDR3aa: CASSSRGTSEVYEQYF
j_gene: TRBJ1-2; v_gene: TRBV25-1; abundance: .; d_gene: .; CDR3nt: TGTGCCAGCAGTGAATTAGCGGAGGGGCAGACCTATGGCTACACCTTC; CDR3aa: CASSELAEGQTYGYTF
j_gene: TRBJ1-6; v_gene: TRBV7-2; abundance: .; d_gene: .; CDR3nt: TGTGCCAGCAGTCATAATCTTTGGCTCCTCCACTTT; CDR3aa: CASSHNLWLLHF
j_gene: TRBJ2-7; v_gene: TRBV6-1; abundance: .; d_gene: .; CDR3nt: TGTGCCAGCAGTGAATACCTAAGAGTTGTCTACGAGCAGTACTTC; CDR3aa: CASSEYLRVVYEQYF
j_gene: TRBJ2-2; v_gene: TRBV7-3; abundance: few; d_gene: .; CDR3nt: TGTGCCAGCAGCCTTGACACCCGGACGAACACCGGGGAGCTGTTTTTT; CDR3aa: CASSLDTRTNTGELFF
j_gene: TRBJ2-1; v_gene: TRBV6-1; abundance: .; d_gene: .; CDR3nt: TGTGCCAGCAGTGGCCTCCTAGGGGCGGGATACAATGAGCAGTTCTTC; CDR3aa: CASSGLLGAGYNEQFF
j_gene: TRBJ2-6; v_gene: TRBV5-6; abundance: .; d_gene: TRBD1; CDR3nt: TGTGCCAGCAGACCAGGACAGGGAGGCCTATCTGGGGCCAACGTCCTGACTTTC; CDR3aa: CASRPGQGGLSGANVLTF
j_gene: TRBJ2-3; v_gene: TRBV9; abundance: .; d_gene: TRBD1; CDR3nt: TGTGCCAGCAGCGCCCGGACAGGGCTCGATACGCAGTATTTT; CDR3aa: CASSARTGLDTQYF
j_gene: TRBJ2-1; v_gene: TRBV5-1; abundance: .; d_gene: .; CDR3nt: TGCGCCAGCAGCCGCGGGGGACAGGTGTACAATGAGCAGTTCTTC; CDR3aa: CASSRGGQVYNEQFF
j_gene: TRBJ2-5; v_gene: TRBV6-5; abundance: few; d_gene: .; CDR3nt: TGTGCCAGCAGTTACTCGAGGCCAGAAGAGACCCAGTACTTC; CDR3aa: CASSYSRPEETQYF
j_gene: TRBJ1-2; v_gene: TRBV7-9; abundance: .; d_gene: .; CDR3nt: TGTGCCAGCAGCTTAGCCGCTGATTGGGACGGGAGAAACTATGGCTACACCTTC; CDR3aa: CASSLAADWDGRNYGYTF
j_gene: TRBJ1-1; v_gene: TRBV7-6; abundance: .; d_gene: TRBD1; CDR3nt: TGTGCCAGCAGCTTCAACCAGGGGGCAAAGGAAGCTTTCTTT; CDR3aa: CASSFNQGAKEAFF
j_gene: TRBJ1-2; v_gene: TRBV13; abundance: .; d_gene: .; CDR3nt: TGTGCCAGCAGCTTAGGGAGTGGGGGGTATGGCTACACCTTC; CDR3aa: CASSLGSGGYGYTF
j_gene: TRBJ1-2; v_gene: TRBV6-5; abundance: .; d_gene: .; CDR3nt: TGTGCCAGCAGTTACGGCGGGGACTATGGCTACACCTTC; CDR3aa: CASSYGGDYGYTF
j_gene: TRBJ1-6; v_gene: TRBV4-1; abundance: .; d_gene: .; CDR3nt: TGCGCCAGCAGCCAAAGGGGAATCTCCTATAATTCACCCCTCCACTTT; CDR3aa: CASSQRGISYNSPLHF
j_gene: TRBJ1-5; v_gene: TRBV7-2; abundance: .; d_gene: .; CDR3nt: TGTGCCAGCAGCTTAGCGGCCCAGCCCCAGCATTTT; CDR3aa: CASSLAAQPQHF
j_gene: TRBJ1-2; v_gene: TRBV9; abundance: .; d_gene: TRBD1; CDR3nt: TGTGCCAGCAGCGTACCGACAGGGGAAAACTATGGCTACACCTTC; CDR3aa: CASSVPTGENYGYTF
j_gene: TRBJ2-3; v_gene: TRBV2; abundance: .; d_gene: TRBD1; CDR3nt: TGTGCCAGCAGCCTTGGACAGGATGTCGATACGCAGTATTTT; CDR3aa: CASSLGQDVDTQYF
j_gene: TRBJ1-6; v_gene: TRBV6-5; abundance: .; d_gene: .; CDR3nt: TGTGCCAGCCGATTGACGGGGGGTCATTCACCCCTCCACTTT; CDR3aa: CASRLTGGHSPLHF
j_gene: TRBJ2-1; v_gene: TRBV7-9; abundance: .; d_gene: .; CDR3nt: TGTGCCAGCGCGGGGCGCGATGAGCAGTTCTTC; CDR3aa: CASAGRDEQFF
j_gene: TRBJ2-7; v_gene: TRBV14; abundance: .; d_gene: .; CDR3nt: TGTGCCAGCAGCCAAGGTCCCGGGGGTTTCGAGCAGTACTTC; CDR3aa: CASSQGPGGFEQYF
j_gene: TRBJ2-1; v_gene: TRBV5-4; abundance: .; d_gene: .; CDR3nt: TGTGCCAGCAGCATAGCCGGGACTCGCTCCTACAATGAGCAGTTCTTC; CDR3aa: CASSIAGTRSYNEQFF
j_gene: TRBJ1-2; v_gene: TRBV30; abundance: .; d_gene: TRBD1; CDR3nt: TGTGCCTGGAGTCCCCGACAGGGGTATGGCTACACCTTC; CDR3aa: CAWSPRQGYGYTF
j_gene: TRBJ2-5; v_gene: TRBV7-2; abundance: .; d_gene: TRBD1; CDR3nt: TGTGCCAGCAGCATCGACAGGGGAGAGACCCAGTACTTC; CDR3aa: CASSIDRGETQYF
j_gene: TRBJ2-5; v_gene: TRBV30; abundance: .; d_gene: .; CDR3nt: TGTGCCAGGGGATACCAAGAGACCCAGTACTTC; CDR3aa: CARGYQETQYF
j_gene: TRBJ2-1; v_gene: TRBV5-1; abundance: .; d_gene: .; CDR3nt: TGCGCCAGCAGCTTTTTTGACAGGCGGAACAATGAGCAGTTCTTC; CDR3aa: CASSFFDRRNNEQFF
j_gene: TRBJ2-2; v_gene: TRBV10-3; abundance: .; d_gene: .; CDR3nt: TGTGCCATCTCCGATGGGCCATCCGAGGGGGAGCTGTTTTTT; CDR3aa: CAISDGPSEGELFF
j_gene: TRBJ1-2; v_gene: TRBV15; abundance: .; d_gene: TRBD1; CDR3nt: TGTGCCACCAGCAGAGATCGACAGGGTGGGTACTATGGCTACACCTTC; CDR3aa: CATSRDRQGGYYGYTF
j_gene: TRBJ1-1; v_gene: TRBV7-2; abundance: .; d_gene: .; CDR3nt: TGTGCCAGCAGCCCGGACAGTACGGAAGCTTTCTTT; CDR3aa: CASSPDSTEAFF
j_gene: TRBJ2-2; v_gene: TRBV5-6; abundance: .; d_gene: TRBD1; CDR3nt: TGTGCCAGCAGATCGACAGGGTTTACCGGGGAGCTGTTTTTT; CDR3aa: CASRSTGFTGELFF
j_gene: TRBJ2-3; v_gene: TRBV15; abundance: .; d_gene: .; CDR3nt: TGTGCCACCAGCGCAACCGGACAGCCCACAGATACGCAGTATTTT; CDR3aa: CATSATGQPTDTQYF
j_gene: TRBJ2-7; v_gene: TRBV2; abundance: .; d_gene: TRBD1; CDR3nt: TGTGCCAGCAAGGGGACAGGGACCTACGAGCAGTACTTC; CDR3aa: CASKGTGTYEQYF
j_gene: TRBJ2-7; v_gene: TRBV28; abundance: .; d_gene: .; CDR3nt: TGTGCCAGCAGTTTGGCGGACTACGAGCAGTACTTC; CDR3aa: CASSLADYEQYF
j_gene: TRBJ2-1; v_gene: TRBV19; abundance: .; d_gene: .; CDR3nt: TGTGCCAGTAGTATAGGCGGCTCCTACAATGAGCAGTTCTTC; CDR3aa: CASSIGGSYNEQFF
j_gene: TRBJ2-3; v_gene: TRBV12-5; abundance: .; d_gene: TRBD2; CDR3nt: TGTGCTAGTGCCCCATTTCGCGGGGGGGCAGTAGATACGCAGTATTTT; CDR3aa: CASAPFRGGAVDTQYF